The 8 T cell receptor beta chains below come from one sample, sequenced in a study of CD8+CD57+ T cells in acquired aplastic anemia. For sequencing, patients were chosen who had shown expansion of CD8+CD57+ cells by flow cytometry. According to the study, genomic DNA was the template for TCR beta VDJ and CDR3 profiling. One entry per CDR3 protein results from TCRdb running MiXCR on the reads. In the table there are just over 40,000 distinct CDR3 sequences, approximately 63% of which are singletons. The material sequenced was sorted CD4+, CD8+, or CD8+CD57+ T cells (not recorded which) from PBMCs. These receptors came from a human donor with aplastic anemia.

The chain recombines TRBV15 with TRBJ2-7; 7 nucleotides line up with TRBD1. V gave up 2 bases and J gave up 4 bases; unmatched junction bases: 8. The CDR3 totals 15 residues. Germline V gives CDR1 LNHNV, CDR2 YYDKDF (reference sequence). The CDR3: CATSRNWDSQYEQYF. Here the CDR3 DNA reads TGTGCCACCAGCAGAAATTGGGACAGTCAATACGAGCAGTACTTC.

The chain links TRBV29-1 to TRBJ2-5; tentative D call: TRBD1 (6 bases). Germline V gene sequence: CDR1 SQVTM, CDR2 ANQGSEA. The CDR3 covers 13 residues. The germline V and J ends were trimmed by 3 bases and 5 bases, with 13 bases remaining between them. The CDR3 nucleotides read TGCAGCGTTGATCAGGGGTATTCGGAGACCCAGTACTTC. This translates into CSVDQGYSETQYF. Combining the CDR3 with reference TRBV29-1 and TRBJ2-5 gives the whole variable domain SAVISQKPSRDICQRGTSLTIQCQVDSQVTMMFWYRQQPGQSLTLIATANQGSEATYESGFVIDKFPISRPNLTFSTLTVSNMSPEDSSIYLCSVDQGYSETQYFGPGTRLLVL.

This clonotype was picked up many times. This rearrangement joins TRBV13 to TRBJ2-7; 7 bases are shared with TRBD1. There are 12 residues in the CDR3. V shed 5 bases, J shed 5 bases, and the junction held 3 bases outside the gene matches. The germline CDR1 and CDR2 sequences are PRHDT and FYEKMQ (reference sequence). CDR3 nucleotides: TGTGCCAGCAGCGACAGGGCTAACGAGCAGTACTTC. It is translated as CASSDRANEQYF.

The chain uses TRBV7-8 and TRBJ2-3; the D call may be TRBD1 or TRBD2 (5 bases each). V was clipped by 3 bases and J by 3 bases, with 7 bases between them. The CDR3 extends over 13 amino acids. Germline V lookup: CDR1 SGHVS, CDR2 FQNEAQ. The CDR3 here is CASSLGVTDTQYF. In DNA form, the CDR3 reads TGTGCCAGCAGCTTGGGGGTTACAGATACGCAGTATTTT.

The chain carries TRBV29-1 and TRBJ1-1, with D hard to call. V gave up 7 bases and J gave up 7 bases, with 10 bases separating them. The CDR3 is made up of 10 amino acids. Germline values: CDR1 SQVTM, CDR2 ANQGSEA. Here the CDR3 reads CSARDIEAFF. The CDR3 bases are TGCAGCGCTCGAGACATTGAAGCTTTCTTT.

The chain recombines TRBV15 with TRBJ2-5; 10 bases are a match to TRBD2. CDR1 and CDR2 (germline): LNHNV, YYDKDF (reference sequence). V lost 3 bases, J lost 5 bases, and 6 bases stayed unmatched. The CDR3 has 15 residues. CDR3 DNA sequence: TGTGCCACCAGCAGTGACCCTAGCGGGGGCGAGACCCAGTACTTC. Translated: CATSSDPSGGETQYF.

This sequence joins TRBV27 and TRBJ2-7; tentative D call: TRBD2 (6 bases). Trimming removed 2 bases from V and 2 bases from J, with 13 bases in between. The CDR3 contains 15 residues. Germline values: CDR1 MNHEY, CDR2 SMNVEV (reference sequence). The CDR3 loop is CASSLGGNNPYEQYF. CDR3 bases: TGTGCCAGCAGTTTAGGAGGGAACAACCCCTACGAGCAGTACTTC.

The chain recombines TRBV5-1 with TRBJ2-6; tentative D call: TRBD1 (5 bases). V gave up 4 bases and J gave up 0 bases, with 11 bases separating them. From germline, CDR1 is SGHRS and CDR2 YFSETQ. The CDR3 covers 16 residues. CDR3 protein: CASSLTTVSGANVLTF. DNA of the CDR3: TGCGCCAGCAGCCTCACGACAGTCTCTGGGGCCAACGTCCTGACTTTC. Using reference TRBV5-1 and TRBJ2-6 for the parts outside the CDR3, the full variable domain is KAGVTQTPRYLIKTRGQQVTLSCSPISGHRSVSWYQQTPGQGLQFLFEYFSETQRNKGNFPGRFSGRQFSNSRSEMNVSTLELGDSALYLCASSLTTVSGANVLTFGAGSRLTVL.